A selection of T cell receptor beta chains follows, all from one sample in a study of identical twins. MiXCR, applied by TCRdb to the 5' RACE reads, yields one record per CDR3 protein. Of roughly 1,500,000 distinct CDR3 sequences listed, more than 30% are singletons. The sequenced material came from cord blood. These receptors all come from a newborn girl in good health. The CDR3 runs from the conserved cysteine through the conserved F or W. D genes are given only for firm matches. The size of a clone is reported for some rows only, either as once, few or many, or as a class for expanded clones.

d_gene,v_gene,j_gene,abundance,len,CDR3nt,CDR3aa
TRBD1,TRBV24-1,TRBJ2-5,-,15,TGTGCCACCAGTGCAGGGACAGGGGGAAGGGAGACCCAGTACTTC,CATSAGTGGRETQYF
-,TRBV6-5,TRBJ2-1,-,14,TGTGCCAGCAGTTACACATACAGGGAAGAGACCCAGTTCTTC,CASSYTYREETQFF
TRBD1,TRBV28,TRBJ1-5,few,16,TGTGCCAGCAGTCCGAGACAGGGGATACGCAATCAGCCCCAGCATTTT,CASSPRQGIRNQPQHF
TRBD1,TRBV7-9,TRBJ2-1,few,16,TGTGCCAGCATCGGACAGGGCCCAACCGACTACAATGAGCAGTTCTTC,CASIGQGPTDYNEQFF
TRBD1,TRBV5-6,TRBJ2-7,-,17,TGTGCCAGCAGCTTGTGGGCACCCGGGACAGGTTCCTACGAGCAGTACTTC,CASSLWAPGTGSYEQYF
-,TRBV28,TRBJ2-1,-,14,TGTGCCAGCAGTTTTCGCACTCGCCGTCACATTCAGTTCTTC,CASSFRTRRHIQFF
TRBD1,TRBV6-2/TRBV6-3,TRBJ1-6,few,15,TGTGCCAGCAGACCGGGACAGGGGCGCCATTCACCCCTCCACTTT,CASRPGQGRHSPLHF
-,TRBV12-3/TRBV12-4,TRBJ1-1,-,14,TGTGCCAGCACCCTACCTGGACAGATAACTGAAGCTTTCTTT,CASTLPGQITEAFF
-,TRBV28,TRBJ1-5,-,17,TGTGCCAGCAGTCGACCCGTTGCCGGATTAAGCAATCAGCCCCAGCATTTT,CASSRPVAGLSNQPQHF
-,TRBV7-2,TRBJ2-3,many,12,TGTGCCAGCAGCCAATTGGGGGATACGCAGTATTTT,CASSQLGDTQYF
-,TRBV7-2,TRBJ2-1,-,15,TGTGCCAGCAGCTTAGTAGGTGTATCGAGGAATGAGCAGTTCTTC,CASSLVGVSRNEQFF
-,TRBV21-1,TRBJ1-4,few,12,TGTGCCAGCAGCCCCGGGACTGAAAAACTGTTTTTT,CASSPGTEKLFF
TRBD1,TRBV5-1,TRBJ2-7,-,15,TGCGCCAGCAGCTTCCGGGACAGGGCCCTCTACGAGCAGTACTTC,CASSFRDRALYEQYF
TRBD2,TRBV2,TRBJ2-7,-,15,TGTGCCAGCAACCAACGACTAGCCCTATCCTACGAGCAGTACTTC,CASNQRLALSYEQYF
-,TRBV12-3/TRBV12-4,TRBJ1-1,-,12,TGTGCCAGCAGTTTTGGGAGGGTTGAAGCTTTCTTT,CASSFGRVEAFF
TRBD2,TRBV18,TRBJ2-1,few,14,TGTGCCAGTTCCGGGACTAGCGGACAAAATGAGCAGTTCTTC,CASSGTSGQNEQFF
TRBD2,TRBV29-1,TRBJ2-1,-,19,TGCAGCGTTGAGGGAATGATCGGGACTAGCGGGAGGGCCTACAATGAGCAGTTCTTC,CSVEGMIGTSGRAYNEQFF
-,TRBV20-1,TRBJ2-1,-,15,TGCAGTGTTTTAGCAGTCCGCAGCTCCTACAATGAGCAGTTCTTC,CSVLAVRSSYNEQFF
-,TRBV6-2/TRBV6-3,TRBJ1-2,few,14,TGTGCCAGCAGGCCGGCAGGATCTAACTATGGCTACACCTTC,CASRPAGSNYGYTF
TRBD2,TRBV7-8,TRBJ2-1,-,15,TGTGCCAGCAGAAATAGCGGGAGTACGCGGAATGAGCAGTTCTTC,CASRNSGSTRNEQFF
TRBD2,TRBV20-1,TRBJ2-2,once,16,TGCAGTGCTGGAGGACTAGCGGGAGCACCCACCGGGGAGCTGTTTTTT,CSAGGLAGAPTGELFF
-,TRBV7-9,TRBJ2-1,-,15,TGTGCCAGCAGCTTTAACGGGATCTCCTACAATGAGCAGTTCTTC,CASSFNGISYNEQFF
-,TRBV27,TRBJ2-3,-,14,TGTGCCAGCAGGCTAGCCCCGGGGTTAGATACGCAGTATTTT,CASRLAPGLDTQYF
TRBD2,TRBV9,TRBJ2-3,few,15,TGTGCCAGCAGTTTACTAGCGCCCTCCTACGATACGCAGTATTTT,CASSLLAPSYDTQYF
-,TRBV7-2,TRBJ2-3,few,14,TGTGCCAGCAGCATAACAGGGAGCACAGATACGCAGTATTTT,CASSITGSTDTQYF
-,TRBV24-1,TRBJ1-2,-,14,TGTGCCACCAGTGATCACTCCGGGAGTCATGGCTACACCTTC,CATSDHSGSHGYTF
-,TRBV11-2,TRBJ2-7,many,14,TGTGCCAGCAGCTTAAGGGTCTACCCCTACGAGCAGTACTTC,CASSLRVYPYEQYF
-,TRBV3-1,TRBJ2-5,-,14,TGTGCCAGCAGCCAAGAGACTAGATGGGAGACCCAGTACTTC,CASSQETRWETQYF
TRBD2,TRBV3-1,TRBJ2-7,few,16,TGTGCCAGCAGCCAAGAAGGTCTAGCGGGAGAACACGAGCAGTACTTC,CASSQEGLAGEHEQYF
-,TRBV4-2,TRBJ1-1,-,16,TGTGCCAGCAGCCAAGGAGGCGGACGGCTGAACACTGAAGCTTTCTTT,CASSQGGGRLNTEAFF
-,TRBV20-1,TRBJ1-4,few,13,TGCAGTGCCCCGGGGGGGGGTAATGAAAAACTGTTTTTT,CSAPGGGNEKLFF
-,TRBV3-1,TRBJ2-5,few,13,TGTGCCAGCAGCCCTTTCCCGATCGGGGAGCAGTACTTC,CASSPFPIGEQYF
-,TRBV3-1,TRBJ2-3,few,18,TGTGCCAGCAGCCAAGATATCGGAGGGGGCCCAGCGGGGGATACGCAGTATTTT,CASSQDIGGGPAGDTQYF
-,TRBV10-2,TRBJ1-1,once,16,TGCGCCAGCAGGGACGCTGTAGGGACGGGGGACACTGAAGCTTTCTTT,CASRDAVGTGDTEAFF
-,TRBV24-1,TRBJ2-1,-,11,TGTGCCACCAAGGAGGCGAATGAGCGGTTCTTC,CATKEANERFF
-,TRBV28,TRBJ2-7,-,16,TGTGCCAGCAGTTTATCTCCTTCCAGCCACTCCTACGAGCAGTACTTC,CASSLSPSSHSYEQYF
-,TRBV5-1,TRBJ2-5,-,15,TGCGCCAGCAGCAGGCAGGGTGTGGGGCAAGAGACCCAGTACTTC,CASSRQGVGQETQYF
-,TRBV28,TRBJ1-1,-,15,TGTGCCAGCAGTTTATCATACAGGGATAACACTGAAGCTTTCTTT,CASSLSYRDNTEAFF
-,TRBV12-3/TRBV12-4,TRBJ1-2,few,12,TGTGCCAGCAGCTCCAGCGTCAGGGGCTACACCTTC,CASSSSVRGYTF
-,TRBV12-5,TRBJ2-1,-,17,TGTGCTAGTGGTTTGGTGGTGAGCGGGCGGTACGTTAATGAGCAGTTCTTC,CASGLVVSGRYVNEQFF
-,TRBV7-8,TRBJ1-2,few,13,TGTGCCAGCAGCTTGAAGAGGAGCTATGGCTACACCTTC,CASSLKRSYGYTF
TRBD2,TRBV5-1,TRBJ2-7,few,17,TGCGCCAGCAGCGCGGGACTAGCGGGGGTAACATCCTACGAGCAGTACTTC,CASSAGLAGVTSYEQYF
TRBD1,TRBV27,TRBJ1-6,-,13,TGTGCCAGCAGTTGGAGACAGGGTTCACCCCTCCACTTT,CASSWRQGSPLHF
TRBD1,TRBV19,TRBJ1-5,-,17,TGTGCCAGTAGTATATCGTCTCTCCAGGGGGCCAATCAGCCCCAGCATTTT,CASSISSLQGANQPQHF
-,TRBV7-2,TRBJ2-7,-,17,TGTGCCAGCAGCTTATTCGGAGCGCGCTTGGGGAGCTACGAGCAGTACTTC,CASSLFGARLGSYEQYF
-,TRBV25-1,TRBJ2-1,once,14,TGTGCCAGCAGTGAGACGAGCAGATACAATGAGCAGTTCTTC,CASSETSRYNEQFF
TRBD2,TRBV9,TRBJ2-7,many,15,TGTGCCAGCAGCGTAGGAAGCGGGGCATCCTACGAGCAGTACTTC,CASSVGSGASYEQYF
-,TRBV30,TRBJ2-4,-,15,TGTGCCTGGGAGGAGCGGACGAGAGCCAAAAACATTCAGTACTTC,CAWEERTRAKNIQYF
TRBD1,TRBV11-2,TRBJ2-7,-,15,TGTGCCAGCAGGCGGGACAGGGGGCAATCCTACGAGCAGTACTTC,CASRRDRGQSYEQYF
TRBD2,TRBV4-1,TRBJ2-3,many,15,TGCGCCAGCAGCCGGACTAGCGGGACACCAGATACGCAGTATTTT,CASSRTSGTPDTQYF